This section outlines one T cell receptor (beta chain) sequence together with its context. The germline V gene has CDR1 SGDLS and CDR2 YYNGEE. This CDR3 is 16 amino acids long. The V segment lost 0 bases and the J segment 7 bases; nucleotides outside the gene matches: 7. This sample is part of a study of shared clonotypes between healthy human individuals. It was CD45RO-negative cells, positively selected for CCR7, that made up naive CD8 cells, with terminally differentiated effector memory CD45RA+ cells excluded. It was roughly 190 ng DNA, some 30,000 T cell genomes, that sorted-subset replicate PCRs used. The protocol was immunoSEQ multiplex PCR, while the TCRdb copy is restricted to in-frame clones and leaves out a portion. The sample holds 700,000 to 950,000 clones, roughly 96% seen once.

Sequenced sample: naive CD8+ T cells sorted from blood. The origin of this receptor is a man younger than 45 in good health. This rearrangement joins TRBV9 to TRBJ2-1; 10 nucleotides align to TRBD2. The DNA for the CDR3 is TGTGCCAGCAGCGTAGTAGTTAGCGGGAGGCTTAATGAGCAGTTCTTC. Translated, it gives CASSVVVSGRLNEQFF.